This paragraph reports one T cell receptor beta chain. This clone's antigen is unknown. No qualities accompany the bases; no much larger clone lies one base away. The data stem from a study of CD8+CD57+ T cells in acquired aplastic anemia (dated by TCRdb to 2016 to 2018). About the full investigation: Extracted DNA from sorted CD4+ and CD8+ cells averaged approximately 3.4 ug, ranging from about 0.19 to 30 ug. CD8+CD57+ expansion was defined as a frequency above the mean frequency observed in healthy subjects.

The paper as a whole reports these results and caveats: Around 30 CD8+ CDR3 sequences were shared between patients and controls but appeared highly expressed in patients and within their immunodominant clones. Between patients and healthy controls, no significant difference in CD8+ Simpson's diversity was found (P=0.060).

The CDR3 sequence holds 12 residues, the cysteine and phenylalanine included. Only the CDR3 portion is preserved as DNA: 36 bases, with reading frame beginning at the first base. V is trimmed back by 6 bases and J by 13 bases, and the junction contains 8 bases that no gene match accounts for. Genomic DNA was used as template for profiling of TCR beta VDJ combinations and CDR3 sequences. An Illumina HiSeq 2000 was the platform used for TCR repertoire sequencing. As for the authors' bioinformatics: TRBV/TRBJ rearrangement plots, CDR3 size and DJ length profiles, and Simpson's diversity index were used to evaluate the repertoires. The most abundant DNA sequence in the deep sequencing data was taken as the immunodominant clone. CDR3 amino acid sequences were checked for sharing across subjects and were also compared against the VDJdb database and published repertoires. Using fastp at Q25 and MiXCR, TCRdb reprocessed the public reads and kept productive beta chains. Entries that share a CDR3 protein sequence are merged under the most common genes and DNA. The V and J calls were not made by the authors but by TCRdb's processing. Here the sample has 450,000 to 600,000 distinct CDR3 sequences; about a third occur a single time. Clones ranked in the top ten supply less than 0.85% of the sample.

Flow cytometry had shown CD8+CD57+ cell expansion in the patients selected for sequencing. Every patient had a diagnosis of severe acquired aplastic anemia based on International Study of Aplastic Anemia and Agranulocytosis and Camitta criteria. Patients had received no therapy at the time of blood sampling. In this study, sorted CD4+ and CD8+ T cells from the blood of healthy subjects and of severe aplastic anemia patients had their TCR repertoires deep-sequenced. Patients were enrolled in the USA under clinicaltrials.gov protocols 00001620, 01623167, 00001397, 00071045, 00081523 and 00961064. Ficoll-Paque density gradient centrifugation was used to isolate peripheral blood mononuclear cells. Before DNA extraction, CD4+ and CD8+ T cells were sorted by FACS or by magnetic beads.

This TCR was recovered from a human donor with aplastic anemia. What was sequenced was sorted CD4+, CD8+, or CD8+CD57+ T cells (not recorded which) from PBMCs. The chain employs TRBV12-3 or TRBV12-4 and TRBJ2-2; a stretch of 7 junction bases matches TRBD1. At the DNA level, the sequence is TGTGCCAGCAGCCTCCGACAGGGTGGGCTGTTTTTT. Its product reads: CASSLRQGGLFF.